This passage covers 9 T cell receptor beta chains from one sample sequenced in a study of OX40 agonist ivuxolimab in advanced cancers. The method was immunoSEQ multiplex PCR; TCRdb's version includes in-frame clones alone and lacks a portion of them. The repertoire holds tens of thousands of clones, with 87% as singletons. This specimen consisted of CD4+ or CD8+ T cells sorted from blood, obtained in a trial of the OX40 agonist ivuxolimab. These receptors originate from an adult with an advanced solid tumor such as melanoma, head and neck, liver or kidney cancer.

This clone was recorded once. Sequence at one end of the junction differs from germline and may be a read error. The chain employs TRBV7-9 and TRBJ1-1; tentatively, D is TRBD1 (6 bases). Germline CDR1 reads SEHNR; CDR2 reads FQNEAQ (reference sequence). The CDR3 is 15 amino acids. CDR3 amino acids: CASSSDNRANAEAFF. Here the CDR3 DNA reads TGTGCCAGCAGCTCCGATAACAGGGCGAACGCTGAAGCTTTCTTT.

The rearrangement joins TRBV28 to TRBJ1-2; weak D call: TRBD1 (5 bases). Trimming took 5 bases from V and 7 from J, leaving 14 bases between them. The CDR3 contains 13 residues. In germline, CDR1 is MDHEN, CDR2 SYDVKM. Here the CDR3 reads CASSPASRVGYTF. CDR3 DNA: TGTGCCAGCAGTCCCGCCAGCAGGGTTGGCTACACCTTC.

The chain combines TRBV6-1 with TRBJ2-3, with D possibly matching TRBD2 (6 bases). From germline, CDR1 is MNHNS and CDR2 SASEGT. V lost 10 bases to trimming and J lost 0 bases, with 14 bases between them. The CDR3 has 14 amino acids. The CDR3 DNA is TGTGCCACCTCTTTAGCGGAGAGCACAGATACGCAGTATTTT. This gives the protein CATSLAESTDTQYF.

V and J are TRBV9 and TRBJ1-1, with D possibly being TRBD1 (6 bases). Germline-derived CDR1 and CDR2 are SGDLS and YYNGEE. Trimming pared 2 bases from V and 6 bases from J, leaving 11 bases between. The CDR3 consists of 13 residues. CDR3 sequence: CASSVLQGSEAFF. CDR3 DNA sequence: TGTGCCAGCAGCGTGCTACAGGGCTCTGAAGCTTTCTTT. Full variable domain (rest looked up from reference TRBV9 and TRBJ1-1): DSGVTQTPKHLITATGQRVTLRCSPRSGDLSVYWYQQSLDQGLQFLIQYYNGEERAKGNILERFSAQQFPDLHSELNLSSLELGDSALYFCASSVLQGSEAFFGQGTRLTVV.

The rearrangement uses TRBV18 and TRBJ2-5; D is ambiguous. Germline CDR1 is KGHSH and CDR2 is LQKENI. The CDR3 loop spans 13 amino acids. V gave up 3 bases and J gave up 0 bases, with 5 bases separating them. The DNA for the CDR3 is TGTGCCAGCTCACCCAGCGACCAAGAGACCCAGTACTTC. Protein sequence: CASSPSDQETQYF.

V gene TRBV10-1 combines with J gene TRBJ2-3, with TRBD1 identical over 7 bases. Germline values: CDR1 WNHNN, CDR2 SYGVQD (reference sequence). V lost 3 bases, J lost 2 bases, and 5 bases stayed unmatched. This CDR3 is 15 amino acids long. CDR3 nucleotides: TGCGCCAGCAGTGACGGGACAGCTAACACAGATACGCAGTATTTT. It codes for CASSDGTANTDTQYF.

J is TRBJ1-4 and V is TRBV28, with D hard to call. CDR1 MDHEN and CDR2 SYDVKM come from the germline V gene. With 3 bases removed from V and 3 bases from J, the gap between germline ends came to 5 bases. CDR3 length: 13 residues. CDR3 in amino acids: CASSLDANEKLFF. For the CDR3, the DNA is TGTGCCAGCAGTTTGGATGCTAATGAAAAACTGTTTTTT.

V usage is TRBV28 and J usage is TRBJ2-7; 7 bases map to TRBD1. V lost 5 bases, J lost 1 base, and 5 bases stayed unmatched. The germline V gene has CDR1 MDHEN and CDR2 SYDVKM. This CDR3 is 14 amino acids long. CDR3 sequence (DNA): TGTGCCAGCAGTCAATGGACAGGTTCCTACGAGCAGTACTTC. This translates into CASSQWTGSYEQYF. The whole variable domain, remainder taken from reference TRBV28 and TRBJ2-7, is DVKVTQSSRYLVKRTGEKVFLECVQDMDHENMFWYRQDPGLGLRLIYFSYDVKMKEKGDIPEGYSVSREKKERFSLILESASTNQTSMYLCASSQWTGSYEQYFGPGTRLTVT.

The V and J genes are TRBV6-5 and TRBJ2-7, with a weak D call TRBD1 (6 bases). CDR1 is MNHEY, CDR2 SVGAGI, per germline. This CDR3 has 13 residues. V lost 5 bases, J lost 0 bases, and 8 bases lay in between. CDR3 bases: TGTGCCAGCAGTCGACAGGACTCCTACGAGCAGTACTTC. Protein sequence: CASSRQDSYEQYF.